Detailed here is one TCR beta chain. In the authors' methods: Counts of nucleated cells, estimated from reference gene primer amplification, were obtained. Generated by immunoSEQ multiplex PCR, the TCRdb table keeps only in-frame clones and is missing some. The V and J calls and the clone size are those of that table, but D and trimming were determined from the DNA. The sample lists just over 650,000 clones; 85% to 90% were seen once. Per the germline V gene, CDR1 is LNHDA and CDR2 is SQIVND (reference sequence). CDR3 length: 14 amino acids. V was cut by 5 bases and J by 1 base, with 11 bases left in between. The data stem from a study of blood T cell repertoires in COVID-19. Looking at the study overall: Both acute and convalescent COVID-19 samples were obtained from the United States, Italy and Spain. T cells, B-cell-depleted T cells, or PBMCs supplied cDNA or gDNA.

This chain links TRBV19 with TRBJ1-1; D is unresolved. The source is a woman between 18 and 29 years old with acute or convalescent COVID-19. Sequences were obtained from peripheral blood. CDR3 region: CASSARPGNTEAFF. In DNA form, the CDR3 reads TGTGCCAGTAGTGCCCGCCCGGGGAACACTGAAGCTTTCTTT. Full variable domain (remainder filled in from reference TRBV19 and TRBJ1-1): DGGITQSPKYLFRKEGQNVTLSCEQNLNHDAMYWYRQDPGQGLRLIYYSQIVNDFQKGDIAEGYSVSREKKESFPLTVTSAQKNPTAFYLCASSARPGNTEAFFGQGTRLTVV.